These 6 T cell receptor beta chains came from one sample sequenced in a study of CD8+CD57+ T cells in acquired aplastic anemia. It was genomic DNA that served as the template for profiling TCR beta VDJ and CDR3. TCRdb re-analysed the reads in MiXCR, keeping a single row per CDR3 protein. The sample holds more than 150,000 distinct CDR3 sequences, roughly 64% seen once. Sequenced sample: sorted CD4+, CD8+, or CD8+CD57+ T cells (not recorded which) from PBMCs. These receptors came from a human donor with severe aplastic anemia or a healthy control (not recorded which).

This sequence joins TRBV7-9 and TRBJ2-1, with TRBD1 matching 7 bases. Germline V gene sequence: CDR1 SEHNR, CDR2 FQNEAQ (reference sequence). Unmatched junction bases numbered 12, after V lost 5 bases and J lost 14 bases. The CDR3 is made up of 13 amino acids. CDR3 region: CASSHLGQSLEFF. CDR3 DNA: TGTGCCAGCAGCCATTTGGGACAGTCGTTGGAGTTCTTC. The full variable domain, rest sourced from reference TRBV7-9 and TRBJ2-1, is DTGVSQNPRHKITKRGQNVTFRCDPISEHNRLYWYRQTLGQGPEFLTYFQNEAQLEKSRLLSDRFSAERPKGSFSTLEIQRTEQGDSAMYLCASSHLGQSLEFFGPGTRLTVL.

This chain links TRBV7-9 with TRBJ2-7; 7 nucleotides match TRBD2. CDR1 is SEHNR and CDR2 is FQNEAQ in the germline V gene (reference sequence). The CDR3 length is 13 residues. V was clipped by 4 bases and J by 3 bases; unmatched bases: 3. The CDR3 loop is CASSWGTNYEQYF. The CDR3 coding sequence is TGTGCCAGCAGCTGGGGGACTAACTACGAGCAGTACTTC.

The chain links TRBV25-1 to TRBJ2-1; TRBD2 matches at 10 bases. V lost 5 bases to trimming and J lost 7 bases; unmatched junction nucleotides: 11. CDR3 size: 16 residues. Per the germline V gene, CDR1 is MGHDK and CDR2 is SYGVNS. The chain's CDR3 is CASSTISGGPRNEQFF. CDR3 sequence (DNA): TGTGCCAGCAGTACTATTAGCGGGGGGCCACGGAATGAGCAGTTCTTC.

The chain employs TRBV2 and TRBJ2-3, with 7 nucleotides matching TRBD1. The CDR3 runs to 15 residues. Trimming took 4 bases from V and 1 from J; bases not matched to a gene: 5. Looked up from germline, CDR1 is SNHLY and CDR2 is FYNNEI. Written as DNA, the CDR3 is TGTGCCAGCAGTGGACAGGGTAAAGGCACAGATACGCAGTATTTT. Translating gives CASSGQGKGTDTQYF.

The chain has TRBV7-3 and TRBJ2-7; 9 bases are a match to TRBD2. Trimming at V came to 2 bases and at J to 2 bases, leaving 4 bases not matched to a gene. The CDR3 runs 15 residues. Germline CDR1 is SGHTA and CDR2 is FQGTGA. As DNA, the CDR3 is TGTGCCAGCAGCTTATACGCGGGAGGGCCCTACGAGCAGTACTTC. Its translation: CASSLYAGGPYEQYF.

The sample holds many counts of this clonotype. The rearrangement joins TRBV5-1 to TRBJ1-6; unclear D gene. Germline V gives CDR1 SGHRS, CDR2 YFSETQ. The CDR3 extends over 13 amino acids. V was shortened by 0 bases and J by 4 bases, with 2 bases between the two germline ends. The CDR3, as DNA: TGCGCCAGCAGCTTGGGATATAATTCACCCCTCCACTTT. Translated: CASSLGYNSPLHF.